This TCR beta chain is from a study of shared clonotypes between healthy human individuals. The CDR3 consists of 14 residues. Germline V gene sequence: CDR1 MGHDK, CDR2 SYGVNS. The ends were cut back, 0 bases at V and 8 bases at J, with 10 bases in the middle. Bulk PBMC genomic DNA spanned ten immunoSEQ deep plates. Generated by immunoSEQ multiplex PCR, the TCRdb table keeps only in-frame clones and is missing some. The table records some 490,000 clones, about 78% of them present only once. Source material: PBMCs. V and J are TRBV25-1 and TRBJ1-4; D unresolved. The clonotype was recovered from a woman aged 40 to 50 in good health. Some clones in this sample may be carry-over from other donors' samples. DNA for the CDR3: TGTGCCAGCAGTGAATATACTCCCAGCGAAAAACTGTTTTTT. Protein: CASSEYTPSEKLFF.